Below are 30 T cell receptor beta chains sequenced from a single sample in a study of cytomegalovirus exposure and HLA in healthy donors. PCR used 60 Vbeta primers and 13 Jbeta primers. This table comes from immunoSEQ multiplex PCR, and its TCRdb copy is limited to in-frame clones, with some not included. The sample lists hundreds of thousands of clones, roughly four fifths occurring once. The sequenced sample consisted of PBMCs. These receptors were collected from a woman in her thirties or forties in good health and CMV-seronegative.

This chain links TRBV7-6 with TRBJ2-2, with 9 nucleotides matching TRBD1. This CDR3 has 16 amino acids. V was clipped by 1 base and J by 6 bases; unmatched bases: 6. Per germline, CDR1 SGHVS and CDR2 FNYEAQ. CDR3 sequence reads: CASSLVGGQGPGELFF. The CDR3 DNA reads as TGTGCCAGCAGCTTAGTGGGGGGACAGGGTCCCGGGGAGCTGTTTTTT. The variable domain in full, with the rest retrieved from reference TRBV7-6 and TRBJ2-2, is GAGVSQSPRYKVTKRGQDVALRCDPISGHVSLYWYRQALGQGPEFLTYFNYEAQQDKSGLPNDRFSAERPEGSISTLTIQRTEQRDSAMYRCASSLVGGQGPGELFFGEGSRLTVL.

The CDR3 here is CASRFGGPLGGNEQFF. The CDR3 nucleotides are TGTGCCAGCAGATTCGGGGGGCCCCTTGGAGGCAATGAGCAGTTCTTC. This rearrangement joins TRBV7-2 to TRBJ2-1, with TRBD2 as a possible D gene (7 bases). The germline V and J ends were trimmed by 6 bases and 6 bases, with 21 bases remaining between them. The germline gives CDR1 SGHTA, CDR2 FQGNSA. This CDR3 is built from 16 residues.

The chain links TRBV7-2 to TRBJ1-1, with D perhaps matching TRBD1 (6 bases). Trimming took 4 bases from V and 1 from J, leaving 19 bases between them. Germline CDR1 reads SGHTA; CDR2 reads FQGNSA. The CDR3 loop spans 17 amino acids. CDR3 nucleotides: TGTGCCAGCAGCTCCTCATTACAGGGCGCGTGGAACACTGAAGCTTTCTTT. Translating gives CASSSSLQGAWNTEAFF.

This clone was seen more than once but under ten times. The chain carries TRBV5-1 and TRBJ1-2, with 11 bases matching TRBD1. The ends lost 3 bases at V and 6 bases at J; junction bases unmatched: 7. This CDR3 is 15 amino acids long. Looked up from germline, CDR1 is SGHRS and CDR2 is YFSETQ. CDR3 residues: CASSSEEGQGDGYTF. CDR3 coding DNA: TGCGCCAGCAGCTCAGAGGAGGGACAGGGGGATGGCTACACCTTC.

The rearrangement joins TRBV7-9 to TRBJ1-2, with D tentatively TRBD1 (5 bases). The length of the CDR3 is 15 residues. The germline gives CDR1 SEHNR, CDR2 FQNEAQ (reference sequence). V lost 2 bases, J lost 4 bases, and 14 bases lay in between. The CDR3 region has the DNA TGTGCCAGCAGCTTATCGACAGCCACCTTCTATGGCTACACCTTC. Translated: CASSLSTATFYGYTF.

The rearrangement uses TRBV10-1 and TRBJ1-3, with 7 bases lining up with TRBD1. The ends lost 5 bases at V and 1 base at J; junction bases unmatched: 2. CDR3 length equals 14 residues. From germline, CDR1 is WNHNN and CDR2 SYGVQD (reference sequence). DNA of the CDR3: TGCGCCAGCAGTCAGACAGGGTCTGGAAACACCATATATTTT. Protein: CASSQTGSGNTIYF.

V is TRBV9 and J is TRBJ1-2, with 10 bases that match TRBD1. The V gene end was trimmed by 3 bases and the J gene end by 8 bases; junction bases not matched to a gene: 10. CDR3 length: 15 residues. Germline lookup yields CDR1 SGDLS and CDR2 YYNGEE. The CDR3 region is CASSASGTGVEGYTF. CDR3 in DNA: TGTGCCAGCAGCGCCTCCGGGACAGGGGTCGAGGGCTACACCTTC.

The rearrangement joins TRBV6-5 to TRBJ2-5; 7 bases are shared with TRBD1. The end of the DNA aligns better with TRBJ2-7, so the J call may be wrong. The CDR3 has 13 amino acids. Germline V gives CDR1 MNHEY, CDR2 SVGAGI. The CDR3 loop is CASRGDRLYEQYF. For the CDR3, the DNA is TGTGCCAGCAGAGGGGACAGACTCTACGAGCAGTACTTC.

This clone was seen only once. This sequence joins TRBV7-9 and TRBJ2-5; D perhaps matches TRBD1 (6 bases). CDR1 is SEHNR, CDR2 FQNEAQ, per germline (reference sequence). Trimming pared 7 bases from V and 4 bases from J, leaving 19 bases between. This CDR3 spans 15 amino acids. The CDR3 protein is CASTHPDRSGETQYF. CDR3 in DNA: TGTGCCAGCACCCACCCTGACAGGTCTGGAGAGACCCAGTACTTC. Using reference TRBV7-9 and TRBJ2-5 for the parts outside the CDR3, the full variable domain is DTGVSQNPRHKITKRGQNVTFRCDPISEHNRLYWYRQTLGQGPEFLTYFQNEAQLEKSRLLSDRFSAERPKGSFSTLEIQRTEQGDSAMYLCASTHPDRSGETQYFGPGTRLLVL.

The genes are TRBV5-1 and TRBJ2-7; D unclear. Trimming removed 0 bases from V and 3 bases from J, with 16 bases in between. The CDR3 runs to 16 residues. Germline CDR1 reads SGHRS; CDR2 reads YFSETQ. The CDR3 reads CASSLARRSSHYEQYF. CDR3 bases: TGCGCCAGCAGCTTGGCCCGGCGGAGCTCCCACTACGAGCAGTACTTC.

The genes are TRBV27 and TRBJ1-6, with 9 positions matching TRBD1. The CDR3 is 15 amino acids. In germline, CDR1 is MNHEY, CDR2 SMNVEV (reference sequence). V lost 7 bases to trimming and J lost 9 bases; unmatched junction nucleotides: 10. The DNA of the CDR3 is TGTGCCAGCACCTCCTGGGGACAGGGCTTTTCACCCCTCCACTTT. This codes for CASTSWGQGFSPLHF.

V gene TRBV13 combines with J gene TRBJ1-5; possibly TRBD1 for D (6 bases). CDR3 size: 13 residues. With 3 bases removed from V and 4 bases from J, the gap between germline ends came to 7 bases. Germline CDR1 PRHDT, CDR2 FYEKMQ (reference sequence). The CDR3 is CASSLTGNQPQHF. The CDR3 region has the DNA TGTGCCAGCAGCTTGACAGGTAATCAGCCCCAGCATTTT.

V gene TRBV11-2 combines with J gene TRBJ2-2; perhaps TRBD2 as D (6 bases). CDR3 length: 14 residues. Trimming left V 4 bases short and J 7 bases short, with 13 bases between. CDR1 and CDR2 (germline): SGHAT, FQNNGV. The CDR3 DNA follows: TGTGCCAGCAGCTGGCCCTGGGGGGTCGGGGAGCTGTTTTTT. The encoded protein is CASSWPWGVGELFF. Complete variable domain (other parts from reference TRBV11-2 and TRBJ2-2): EAGVAQSPRYKIIEKRQSVAFWCNPISGHATLYWYQQILGQGPKLLIQFQNNGVVDDSQLPKDRFSAERLKGVDSTLKIQPAKLEDSAVYLCASSWPWGVGELFFGEGSRLTVL.

The rearrangement uses TRBV5-6 and TRBJ1-1; D gene ambiguous. Germline CDR1 reads SGHDT; CDR2 reads YYEEEE. The CDR3 consists of 12 residues. Between the trimmed V and J ends, which lost 3 bases and 4 bases, there was a span of 7 bases. The CDR3 sequence is CASSYGSTEAFF. The CDR3 DNA follows: TGTGCCAGCAGCTATGGGAGCACTGAAGCTTTCTTT.

The chain is built from TRBV9 and TRBJ1-4, with 9 nucleotides matching TRBD1. V gave up 0 bases and J gave up 4 bases; unmatched junction bases: 7. The CDR3 consists of 17 residues. Germline V gives CDR1 SGDLS, CDR2 YYNGEE. The CDR3 loop is CASSVGPPGQGNEKLFF. DNA for the CDR3: TGTGCCAGCAGCGTAGGACCTCCGGGACAGGGTAATGAAAAACTGTTTTTT.

The chain recombines TRBV5-6 with TRBJ1-2; D call uncertain. Germline CDR1 and CDR2: SGHDT and YYEEEE. V dropped 4 bases and J dropped 8 bases, with 15 bases sitting between them. The CDR3 totals 13 residues. CDR3 region: CASSLVPGGGYTF. The CDR3 DNA sequence: TGTGCCAGCAGCCTAGTCCCGGGTGGAGGCTACACCTTC.

The chain's CDR3 is CASTLNPGHPEAFF. The CDR3 nucleotides read TGTGCCAGCACCCTAAACCCGGGACACCCTGAAGCTTTCTTT. The genes are TRBV5-6 and TRBJ1-1, with D perhaps matching TRBD1 (6 bases). V lost 6 bases and J 6 bases, leaving 18 bases between the germline ends. Germline loops: CDR1 SGHDT, CDR2 YYEEEE. The CDR3 is made up of 14 amino acids.

This rearrangement joins TRBV19 to TRBJ2-1; D might be TRBD1 (6 bases). This CDR3 is built from 15 residues. V was shortened by 3 bases and J by 3 bases, with 12 bases between the two germline ends. Per germline, CDR1 LNHDA and CDR2 SQIVND (reference sequence). The CDR3 here is CASSMDSPIYNEQFF. The DNA of the CDR3 is TGTGCCAGTAGTATGGACAGCCCAATCTACAATGAGCAGTTCTTC.

CDR3 sequence: CASSERGGSNSGNTIYF. The CDR3 DNA is TGTGCCAGCAGTGAAAGGGGGGGGAGTAACTCTGGAAACACCATATATTTT. The V call is TRBV2, the J call TRBJ1-3; maybe TRBD1 (6 bases). Germline V CDR1 and CDR2: SNHLY, FYNNEI. Trimming removed 2 bases from V and 0 bases from J, with 14 bases in between. CDR3 length: 17 amino acids. The full variable domain, with the rest looked up from reference TRBV2 and TRBJ1-3, is EPEVTQTPSHQVTQMGQEVILRCVPISNHLYFYWYRQILGQKVEFLVSFYNNEISEKSEIFDDQFSVERPDGSNFTLKIRSTKLEDSAMYFCASSERGGSNSGNTIYFGEGSWLTVV.

V and J are TRBV5-8 and TRBJ2-5; 13 bases are shared with TRBD2. CDR1 is SGHTS, CDR2 YDEGEE, per germline. V lost 1 base, J lost 5 bases, and 8 bases stayed unmatched. The CDR3 runs 17 residues. The DNA of the CDR3 is TGTGCCAGCAGCTTGTGGGGGGGACTAGCGGGGTTGGAGACCCAGTACTTC. This gives the protein CASSLWGGLAGLETQYF.

This clone was counted ten times or more. CDR3 coding DNA: TGTGCCAGCAGCTCTACAGGGCGCGAGCAGTACTTC. Translated, it gives CASSSTGREQYF. V gene TRBV7-9 combines with J gene TRBJ2-7; D is possibly TRBD1 (6 bases). The CDR3 has 12 residues. CDR1 is SEHNR and CDR2 is FQNEAQ in the germline V gene (reference sequence). V lost 4 bases to trimming and J lost 6 bases, with 10 bases between them.

Written as DNA, the CDR3 is TGTGCCAGCAGTTACAGGGGGCTAGACACTGAAGCTTTCTTT. Translated: CASSYRGLDTEAFF. The rearrangement links TRBV6-5 to TRBJ1-1, with 7 bases aligning to TRBD1. Germline V gene sequence: CDR1 MNHEY, CDR2 SVGAGI. The CDR3 is 14 residues long. V lost 2 bases to trimming and J lost 3 bases; unmatched junction nucleotides: 3.

The chain links TRBV9 to TRBJ2-2; possibly TRBD1 for D (5 bases). Trimming removed 3 bases at V and 1 base at J, with 7 bases between. The CDR3 loop spans 14 amino acids. Germline assignment: CDR1 SGDLS and CDR2 YYNGEE. CDR3 in DNA: TGTGCCAGCAGCGATCAGGGGAACACCGGGGAGCTGTTTTTT. It yields the protein CASSDQGNTGELFF.

The sample holds a few counts of this clone. The V gene is TRBV5-4, the J gene TRBJ2-1, with 11 bases aligning to TRBD2. Germline CDR1 reads SGHNT; CDR2 reads YYREEE (reference sequence). V lost 4 bases to trimming and J lost 3 bases; unmatched junction nucleotides: 12. This CDR3 has 18 amino acids. The CDR3 reads CASSRGPSGGKFYNEQFF. The DNA of the CDR3 is TGTGCCAGCAGCCGAGGGCCTAGCGGGGGGAAATTCTACAATGAGCAGTTCTTC.

The V gene is TRBV11-2, the J gene TRBJ2-3; tentatively, D is TRBD2 (5 bases). V was trimmed by 7 bases and J by 7 bases, leaving 15 bases between them. The CDR3 sequence is 13 residues long. Germline V gene lookup returns CDR1 SGHAT and CDR2 FQNNGV. The CDR3 is CASNMRVPNTQYF. The CDR3 region has the DNA TGTGCCAGCAACATGAGGGTTCCCAATACGCAGTATTTT.

This clone was detected a few times. CDR3: CASSLVLPGGSEQFF. CDR3 DNA: TGTGCCAGCAGCCTTGTACTCCCGGGAGGGAGCGAGCAGTTCTTC. V and J are TRBV6-5 and TRBJ2-1; 8 bases are a match to TRBD2. Trimming cost V 6 bases and J 10 bases; bases outside gene matches: 14. The CDR3 is 15 amino acids. The germline V gene encodes CDR1 MNHEY and CDR2 SVGAGI.

The chain is built from TRBV19 and TRBJ2-2; tentative D call: TRBD1 (5 bases). This CDR3 comprises 17 residues. Germline V CDR1 and CDR2: LNHDA, SQIVND (reference sequence). With 6 bases removed from V and 4 bases from J, the gap between germline ends came to 21 bases. The CDR3 is CASRETGGAPSTGELFF. DNA of the CDR3: TGTGCCAGTAGAGAGACCGGTGGGGCTCCGTCCACCGGGGAGCTGTTTTTT.

The genes are TRBV5-1 and TRBJ1-1, with 8 bases fitting TRBD1. CDR1 is SGHRS and CDR2 is YFSETQ in the germline V gene. This CDR3 contains 16 residues. Germline trimming cut 3 bases from V and 5 bases from J; bases unmatched to any gene: 12. The CDR3 DNA follows: TGCGCCAGCAGCTCCCAACTAGGACAGGGAGGAACTGAAGCTTTCTTT. Translated, it gives CASSSQLGQGGTEAFF.

J is TRBJ1-1 and V is TRBV13; no firm D call. V lost 2 bases and J 0 bases, leaving 10 bases between the germline ends. The CDR3 runs to 15 residues. CDR1 is PRHDT, CDR2 FYEKMQ, per germline (reference sequence). The CDR3 nucleotides read TGTGCCAGCAGCTTATTATCCCCGGTGAACACTGAAGCTTTCTTT. Translating it yields CASSLLSPVNTEAFF.

The rearrangement joins TRBV5-6 to TRBJ1-1, with a weak D call TRBD1 (6 bases). The CDR3 has 15 amino acids. The V gene lost 4 bases and the J gene lost 0 bases, with 13 bases spanning the gap. The germline gives CDR1 SGHDT, CDR2 YYEEEE. The CDR3 coding sequence is TGTGCCAGCAGCGGCCGGGGGGGCTTGAACACTGAAGCTTTCTTT. This translates into CASSGRGGLNTEAFF.